These 32 T cell receptor beta chains came from one sample sequenced in a study of blood T cells in healthy people across ages. It was with a sample-barcoded 5' primer and a J-beta primer mix that a second PCR of roughly 7 to 11 cycles was run. Using its own MiXCR run on the 5' RACE reads, TCRdb lists one record per CDR3 protein. Among approximately 1.5 million distinct CDR3 sequences listed, about 31% were seen once. Input material: blood. The receptors here all came from a woman in her thirties in good health.

The rearrangement links TRBV29-1 to TRBJ2-5; a possible D gene is TRBD1 (5 bases). The J call may be wrong; the DNA end is better matched by TRBJ2-7. The CDR3 runs to 12 residues. The V gene's germline CDR1 is SQVTM and CDR2 ANQGSEA. As DNA, the CDR3 is TGCAGCGTTGAAATCCAGGGCTGCGAGCAGTACTTC. The encoded protein is CSVEIQGCEQYF.

V usage is TRBV29-1 and J usage is TRBJ1-4, with TRBD1 matching over 10 bases. The junction had 7 bases not matched to a gene; V was cut back by 7 bases and J by 5 bases. The CDR3 consists of 14 residues. Germline V gene sequence: CDR1 SQVTM, CDR2 ANQGSEA. CDR3 bases: TGCAGCGCAAGGGACAGGGGAACCAATGAAAAACTGTTTTTT. It yields the protein CSARDRGTNEKLFF. Based on the CDR3 plus reference TRBV29-1 and TRBJ1-4, the full variable domain is SAVISQKPSRDICQRGTSLTIQCQVDSQVTMMFWYRQQPGQSLTLIATANQGSEATYESGFVIDKFPISRPNLTFSTLTVSNMSPEDSSIYLCSARDRGTNEKLFFGSGTQLSVL.

This chain joins TRBV7-3 and TRBJ2-5, with 8 bases identical to TRBD2. The CDR3 is 15 residues long. Germline lookup yields CDR1 SGHTA and CDR2 FQGTGA. Germline trimming cut 1 base from V and 0 bases from J; bases unmatched to any gene: 1. The CDR3 region is CASSLSGRYQETQYF. CDR3 nucleotides: TGTGCCAGCAGCTTAAGCGGGAGGTACCAAGAGACCCAGTACTTC.

The table lists this clonotype with many counts. The V call is TRBV29-1, the J call TRBJ2-7; 7 bases fit TRBD1. This CDR3 has 13 residues. With V trimmed by 7 bases and J by 1 base, 7 bases remained unmatched. The germline gives CDR1 SQVTM, CDR2 ANQGSEA. The chain's CDR3 is CSGTDRSSYEQYF. The CDR3 DNA reads as TGCAGCGGGACGGACAGGAGTTCCTACGAGCAGTACTTC.

This clonotype turned up a few times. The CDR3 spells CAISESVALPGEQYF. As DNA, the CDR3 is TGTGCCATCAGTGAGTCCGTGGCACTACCGGGGGAGCAGTACTTC. The chain couples TRBV10-3 to TRBJ2-7, with a possible D match to TRBD2 (5 bases). Trimming shortened V by 0 bases and J by 7 bases, and 16 bases separated the two germline ends. Germline CDR1 ENHRY, CDR2 SYGVKD. The CDR3 contains 15 residues.

As to this clonotype: This may come from a read error, since a much larger clone is one base off. The chain recombines TRBV20-1 with TRBJ2-5; the D call may be TRBD1 or TRBD2 (5 bases each). There are 15 residues in the CDR3. CDR1 and CDR2 (germline): DFQATT, SNEGSKA (reference sequence). V lost 5 bases and J 2 bases, leaving 18 bases between the germline ends. DNA for the CDR3: TGCAGTGCTCTAATCGCGAGGGGTTGGCAAGAGACCCAGTACTTC. Protein sequence: CSALIARGWQETQYF.

The chain couples TRBV30 to TRBJ2-1, with D possibly TRBD2 on 5 matching bases. Trimming stripped 4 bases from V and 9 bases from J, with 16 bases between. Germline V lookup: CDR1 GTSNPN, CDR2 SVGIG (reference sequence). The CDR3 runs to 13 residues. CDR3 DNA sequence: TGTGCCTGGAACGGACTTGCCTATAGTGAGCAGTTCTTC. Translation: CAWNGLAYSEQFF.

V and J are TRBV20-1 and TRBJ2-2; D might be TRBD1 (5 bases). CDR1 and CDR2 (germline): DFQATT, SNEGSKA (reference sequence). V dropped 1 base and J dropped 9 bases, with 15 bases sitting between them. The CDR3 consists of 14 residues. The CDR3 here is CSARAESGARELFF. The DNA for the CDR3 is TGCAGTGCTAGAGCAGAGAGTGGGGCCCGGGAGCTGTTTTTT.

The rearrangement joins TRBV30 to TRBJ2-7; 7 nucleotides agree with TRBD2. Germline V gene lookup returns CDR1 GTSNPN and CDR2 SVGIG (reference sequence). J gave up 3 bases and V 1 base, and 9 bases lay outside the gene matches. There are 15 residues in the CDR3. The CDR3: CAWSGSSGKGYEQYF. CDR3 in DNA: TGTGCCTGGAGTGGTTCCAGCGGGAAAGGCTACGAGCAGTACTTC. The complete variable domain, with remaining parts taken from reference TRBV30 and TRBJ2-7, reads SQTIHQWPATLVQPVGSPLSLECTVEGTSNPNLYWYRQAAGRGLQLLFYSVGIGQISSEVPQNLSASRPQDRQFILSSKKLLLSDSGFYLCAWSGSSGKGYEQYFGPGTRLTVT.

This rearrangement joins TRBV29-1 to TRBJ2-7; D is possibly TRBD2 (5 bases). The CDR3 spans 14 residues. Germline V gene data show CDR1 as SQVTM and CDR2 as ANQGSEA. V was cut by 5 bases and J by 0 bases, with 14 bases left in between. This CDR3 reads CSVLLSASSYEQYF. DNA of the CDR3: TGCAGCGTTCTCCTTAGCGCCAGCTCCTACGAGCAGTACTTC.

This clonotype was recorded a few times. One end of the junction is discordant with germline, which a read error may explain. The rearrangement joins TRBV10-3 to TRBJ2-1; TRBD2 matches 12 bases. The CDR3 spans 15 residues. Germline CDR1 reads ENHRY; CDR2 reads SYGVKD. In nucleotides, the CDR3 is TGTGCCCTCAGCCAGCTAGCGGGAGGGCCAGGTGAGCAGTTCTTC. Translating gives CALSQLAGGPGEQFF.

In its sample, this clonotype was seen a few times. V and J are TRBV5-1 and TRBJ2-5; no definite D call. This CDR3 has 14 amino acids. Germline V CDR1 and CDR2: SGHRS, YFSETQ. Trimming cost V 0 bases and J 1 base, with 7 bases left between them. CDR3 protein: CASSLEYFQETQYF. DNA for the CDR3: TGCGCCAGCAGCTTGGAGTACTTCCAAGAGACCCAGTACTTC.

The rearrangement links TRBV10-2 to TRBJ1-6, with TRBD1 as a possible D gene (5 bases). Germline V lookup: CDR1 WSHSY, CDR2 SAAADI. CDR3 length equals 14 residues. The V end was cut by 5 bases, the J end by 10 bases, with 15 bases between. CDR3 in amino acids: CASSPVGGGSPLHF. CDR3 nucleotides: TGCGCCAGCAGTCCCGTCGGGGGTGGGTCACCCCTCCACTTT.

The chain is built from TRBV11-2 and TRBJ1-1; D possibly corresponds to TRBD1 (5 bases). CDR1 SGHAT and CDR2 FQNNGV come from the germline V gene. V dropped 4 bases and J dropped 2 bases, with 11 bases sitting between them. This CDR3 has 14 residues. CDR3 sequence: CASSSLGENTEAFF. The DNA for the CDR3 is TGTGCCAGCAGCTCGCTAGGGGAAAACACTGAAGCTTTCTTT.

The chain links TRBV6-2 or TRBV6-3 to TRBJ2-1; tentatively, D is TRBD1 or TRBD2 (5 bases each). Germline CDR1 MNHEY, CDR2 SVGEGT. V lost 6 bases, J lost 4 bases, and 16 bases lay in between. The CDR3 runs 15 residues. The CDR3 region has the DNA TGTGCCAGCAGAAGAGCCGGGACGAGATACAATGAGCAGTTCTTC. Its protein is CASRRAGTRYNEQFF.

The rearrangement links TRBV20-1 to TRBJ2-3, with D perhaps matching TRBD2 (6 bases). The CDR3 extends over 15 amino acids. Germline V gene data show CDR1 as DFQATT and CDR2 as SNEGSKA (reference sequence). Between the trimmed V and J ends, which lost 3 bases and 2 bases, there was a span of 15 bases. The CDR3 DNA reads as TGCAGTGCTAGTTGGGGACTCCTCCCCACAGATACGCAGTATTTT. This encodes CSASWGLLPTDTQYF.

This clonotype came up a few times. The chain employs TRBV10-3 and TRBJ2-3; TRBD2 matches at 12 bases. Germline V lookup: CDR1 ENHRY, CDR2 SYGVKD. CDR3 size: 16 residues. With 5 bases clipped from V and 0 bases from J, the junction kept 3 bases outside the gene matches. The CDR3 DNA is TGTGCCATCAGTACTAGCGGGAGGCGGAGCACAGATACGCAGTATTTT. It translates to CAISTSGRRSTDTQYF.

The rearrangement joins TRBV20-1 to TRBJ2-5; a weak D match, TRBD2 (6 bases). The CDR3 length is 13 residues. Trimming shortened V by 4 bases and J by 5 bases, and 14 bases separated the two germline ends. CDR1 and CDR2 from the germline V gene are DFQATT and SNEGSKA (reference sequence). The CDR3 region is CSAKLGGWETQYF. As DNA, the CDR3 is TGCAGTGCTAAGCTGGGGGGATGGGAGACCCAGTACTTC.

This clonotype was seen more than once but under ten times. This chain connects TRBV6-1 to TRBJ2-7; 11 positions match TRBD2. CDR1 and CDR2 from the germline V gene are MNHNS and SASEGT. The trim removed 6 bases at V and 2 bases at J, leaving 3 bases unmatched. This CDR3 has 14 residues. The CDR3 DNA sequence: TGTGCCAGCAGACTAGCGGGAGAGACCTACGAGCAGTACTTC. Translation: CASRLAGETYEQYF.

The chain joins TRBV5-6 to TRBJ1-2, with TRBD1 as a possible D gene (6 bases). The CDR3 extends over 15 amino acids. Germline V lookup: CDR1 SGHDT, CDR2 YYEEEE. Trimming removed 4 bases from V and 8 bases from J, with 21 bases in between. The CDR3 sequence is CASSQTRGRGKGYTF. CDR3 DNA sequence: TGTGCCAGCAGCCAGACCCGCGGCAGGGGCAAGGGCTACACCTTC.

The chain joins TRBV9 to TRBJ1-1; D is perhaps TRBD1 (5 bases). The CDR3 sequence is 14 residues long. V was cut by 3 bases and J by 0 bases, with 9 bases left in between. The V gene's germline CDR1 is SGDLS and CDR2 YYNGEE. The CDR3: CASSGQIMNTEAFF. CDR3 coding DNA: TGTGCCAGCAGCGGACAGATCATGAACACTGAAGCTTTCTTT.

This clonotype has more than one count but fewer than ten. The genes are TRBV9 and TRBJ1-2; D unclear. Germline CDR1 reads SGDLS; CDR2 reads YYNGEE. Trimming took 3 bases from V and 9 from J, leaving 15 bases between them. The CDR3 is 13 residues long. CDR3 nucleotides: TGTGCCAGCAGCGCGGACCTGGACGGAAGCTACACCTTC. Its translation is CASSADLDGSYTF.

The chain has TRBV12-3 or TRBV12-4 and TRBJ1-5; D is unclear. This CDR3 contains 12 residues. Trimming cost V 5 bases and J 9 bases, with 11 bases left between them. The CDR3 bases are TGTGCCAGCAGTGGGCCTGGCGGGCCCCAGCATTTT. This sequence encodes CASSGPGGPQHF.

This clonotype showed up just a few times. This chain connects TRBV27 to TRBJ2-7, with TRBD2 identical over 12 bases. Germline V lookup: CDR1 MNHEY, CDR2 SMNVEV (reference sequence). J lost 3 bases, V lost 6 bases, and 9 bases had no gene match. The CDR3 is made up of 16 amino acids. The CDR3 DNA follows: TGTGCCAGCAGCCGATCCGGGACTAGCGGGCTCTACGAGCAGTACTTC. This encodes CASSRSGTSGLYEQYF.

This clonotype was detected only a few times. CDR3 DNA sequence: TGTGCCAGCAGTTTCACCCGTCGCCAAATCTACGAGCAGTACTTC. Translation gives CASSFTRRQIYEQYF. The rearrangement uses TRBV12-3 or TRBV12-4 and TRBJ2-7; the D is unclear. This CDR3 contains 15 residues. Between the trimmed V and J ends, which lost 3 bases and 3 bases, there was a span of 15 bases.

The chain joins TRBV27 to TRBJ2-7, with 8 bases aligning to TRBD2. The DNA end is a closer match to TRBJ2-5, so the J assignment may be wrong. The germline CDR1 and CDR2 sequences are MNHEY and SMNVEV (reference sequence). The CDR3 consists of 15 residues. The CDR3 loop is CASSWGTRDLETQYF. The DNA for the CDR3 is TGTGCCAGCAGTTGGGGGACTAGGGATTTGGAGACCCAGTACTTC.

The chain uses TRBV28 and TRBJ2-7, with 10 bases matching TRBD2. V was pared by 8 bases and J by 5 bases, with 6 bases of the junction left unmatched. The length of the CDR3 is 13 residues. The V gene's germline CDR1 is MDHEN and CDR2 SYDVKM. The CDR3 coding sequence is TGTGCCAGCTTTAGCGGGAGGTGGAACGAGCAGTACTTC. This encodes CASFSGRWNEQYF.

This clonotype was observed at least ten times. The rearrangement links TRBV7-9 to TRBJ2-3; TRBD1 aligns across 12 bases. The V gene's germline CDR1 is SEHNR and CDR2 FQNEAQ (reference sequence). This CDR3 has 18 amino acids. The junction had 12 bases not matched to a gene; V was cut back by 6 bases and J by 2 bases. The CDR3 protein is CASRGTGGPPLLTDTQYF. Here the CDR3 DNA reads TGTGCCAGCAGAGGGACAGGGGGCCCCCCGCTTCTCACAGATACGCAGTATTTT.

The chain joins TRBV3-1 to TRBJ1-5; TRBD1 matches 7 bases. The CDR3 contains 16 residues. V gave up 1 base and J gave up 2 bases; unmatched junction bases: 5. Germline CDR1 LGHDT, CDR2 YNNKEL (reference sequence). The CDR3 DNA reads TGTGCCAGCAGCCAAGGTGGAGGACAGGGCAATCAGCCCCAGCATTTT. Translated: CASSQGGGQGNQPQHF. The whole variable domain, remainder taken from reference TRBV3-1 and TRBJ1-5, is DTAVSQTPKYLVTQMGNDKSIKCEQNLGHDTMYWYKQDSKKFLKIMFSYNNKELIINETVPNRFSPKSPDKAHLNLHINSLELGDSAVYFCASSQGGGQGNQPQHFGDGTRLSIL.

CDR3 sequence (DNA): TGTGCCAGCAGTGGACAGAGATTCTATGGCTACACCTTC. Its protein is CASSGQRFYGYTF. The chain carries TRBV6-1 and TRBJ1-2, with a tentative D call TRBD1 (5 bases). Germline CDR1 reads MNHNS; CDR2 reads SASEGT. V was shortened by 4 bases and J by 4 bases, with 10 bases between the two germline ends. This CDR3 comprises 13 residues.

The V call is TRBV6-1, the J call TRBJ2-3; no clear D gene. Trimming took off 2 bases at V and 7 bases at J, with 10 bases between the two ends. This CDR3 region has 13 residues. In germline, CDR1 is MNHNS, CDR2 SASEGT. The CDR3 is CASSERYGNTQYF. As DNA, the CDR3 is TGTGCCAGCAGTGAACGGTACGGAAATACGCAGTATTTT.

There are many counts of this clonotype. The CDR3 DNA is TGCGCCAGCAGCCAAGAGGGAAACATTCAGTACTTC. This encodes CASSQEGNIQYF. The chain recombines TRBV4-1 with TRBJ2-4; D not certain. Germline CDR1 and CDR2: MGHRA and YSYEKL. The germline V and J ends were trimmed by 0 bases and 6 bases, with 3 bases remaining between them. The CDR3 is 12 amino acids.